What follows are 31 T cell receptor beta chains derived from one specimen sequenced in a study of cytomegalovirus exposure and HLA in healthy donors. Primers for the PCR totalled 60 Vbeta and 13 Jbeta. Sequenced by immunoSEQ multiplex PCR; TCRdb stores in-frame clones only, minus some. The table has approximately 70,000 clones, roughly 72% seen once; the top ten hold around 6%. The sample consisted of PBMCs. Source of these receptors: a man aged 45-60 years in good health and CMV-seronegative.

The CDR3 reads CASSLVAGLNTEAFF. The CDR3 DNA is TGCGCCAGCAGCTTGGTCGCGGGGTTGAACACTGAAGCTTTCTTT. The chain recombines TRBV5-1 with TRBJ1-1; no clear D. The CDR3 extends over 15 amino acids. The germline V and J ends were trimmed by 0 bases and 0 bases, with 9 bases remaining between them. CDR1 is SGHRS and CDR2 is YFSETQ in the germline V gene.

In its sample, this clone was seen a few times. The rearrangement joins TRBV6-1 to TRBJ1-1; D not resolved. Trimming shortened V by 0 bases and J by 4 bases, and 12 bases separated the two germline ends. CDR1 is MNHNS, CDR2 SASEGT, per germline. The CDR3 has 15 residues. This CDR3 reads CASSEALVRVTEAFF. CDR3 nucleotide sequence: TGTGCCAGCAGTGAAGCGCTTGTGCGGGTCACTGAAGCTTTCTTT.

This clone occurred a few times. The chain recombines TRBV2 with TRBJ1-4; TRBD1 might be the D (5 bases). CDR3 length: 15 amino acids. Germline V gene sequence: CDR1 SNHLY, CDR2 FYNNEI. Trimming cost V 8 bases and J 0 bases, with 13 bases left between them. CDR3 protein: CASSGAGATNEKLFF. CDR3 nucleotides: TGTGCCAGCTCCGGGGCGGGGGCAACTAATGAAAAACTGTTTTTT. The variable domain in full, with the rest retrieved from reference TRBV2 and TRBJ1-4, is EPEVTQTPSHQVTQMGQEVILRCVPISNHLYFYWYRQILGQKVEFLVSFYNNEISEKSEIFDDQFSVERPDGSNFTLKIRSTKLEDSAMYFCASSGAGATNEKLFFGSGTQLSVL.

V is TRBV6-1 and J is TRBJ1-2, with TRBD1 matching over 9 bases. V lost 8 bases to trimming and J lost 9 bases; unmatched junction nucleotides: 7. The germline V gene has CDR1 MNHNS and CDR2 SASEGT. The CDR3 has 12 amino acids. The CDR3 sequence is CASWDRVIRYTF. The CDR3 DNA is TGTGCCAGCTGGGACAGGGTGATACGCTACACCTTC.

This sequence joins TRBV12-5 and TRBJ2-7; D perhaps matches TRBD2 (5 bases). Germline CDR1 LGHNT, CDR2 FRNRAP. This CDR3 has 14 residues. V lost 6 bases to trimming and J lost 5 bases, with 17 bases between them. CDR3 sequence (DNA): TGTGCTAGTGGCCGAAGCGGAGCTAGCAACGAGCAGTACTTC. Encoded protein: CASGRSGASNEQYF.

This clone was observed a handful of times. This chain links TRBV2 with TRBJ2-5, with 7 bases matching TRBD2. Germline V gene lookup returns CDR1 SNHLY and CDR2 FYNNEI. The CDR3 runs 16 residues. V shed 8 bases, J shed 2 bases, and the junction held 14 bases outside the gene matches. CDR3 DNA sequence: TGTGCCAGCGGGGGGGTTAGATTAAGGGTACAAGAGACCCAGTACTTC. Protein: CASGGVRLRVQETQYF.

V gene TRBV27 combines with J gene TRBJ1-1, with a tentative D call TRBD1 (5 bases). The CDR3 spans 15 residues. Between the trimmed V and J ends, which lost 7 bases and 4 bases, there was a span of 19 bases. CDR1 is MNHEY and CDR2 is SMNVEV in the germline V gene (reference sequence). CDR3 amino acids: CASKTGITGGTEAFF. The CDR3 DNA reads TGTGCCAGCAAAACTGGGATAACGGGGGGCACTGAAGCTTTCTTT.

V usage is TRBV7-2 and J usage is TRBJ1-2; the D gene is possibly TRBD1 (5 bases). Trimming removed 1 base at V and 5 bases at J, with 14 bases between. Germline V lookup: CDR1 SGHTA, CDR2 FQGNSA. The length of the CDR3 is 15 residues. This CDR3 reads CASSLGSKQAYGYTF. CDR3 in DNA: TGTGCCAGCAGCTTAGGTAGTAAACAGGCGTATGGCTACACCTTC.

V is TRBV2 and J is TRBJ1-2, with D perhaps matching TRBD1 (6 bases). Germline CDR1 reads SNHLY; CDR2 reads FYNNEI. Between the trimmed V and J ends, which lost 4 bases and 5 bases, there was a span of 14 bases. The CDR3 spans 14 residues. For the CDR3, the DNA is TGTGCCAGCAGTGGTAACCGGGACACGTATGGCTACACCTTC. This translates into CASSGNRDTYGYTF.

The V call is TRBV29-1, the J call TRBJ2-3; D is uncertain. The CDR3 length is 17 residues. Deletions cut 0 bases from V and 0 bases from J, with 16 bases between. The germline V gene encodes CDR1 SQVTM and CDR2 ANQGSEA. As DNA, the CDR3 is TGCAGCGTTGAAGATCCCAGACAATGGTATAGCACAGATACGCAGTATTTT. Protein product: CSVEDPRQWYSTDTQYF.

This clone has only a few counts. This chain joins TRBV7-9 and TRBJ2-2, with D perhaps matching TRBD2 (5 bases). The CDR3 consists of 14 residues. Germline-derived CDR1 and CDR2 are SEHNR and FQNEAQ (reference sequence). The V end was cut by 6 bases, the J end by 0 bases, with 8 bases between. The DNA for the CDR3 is TGTGCCAGCAGTCCGACTACGAACACCGGGGAGCTGTTTTTT. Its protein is CASSPTTNTGELFF.

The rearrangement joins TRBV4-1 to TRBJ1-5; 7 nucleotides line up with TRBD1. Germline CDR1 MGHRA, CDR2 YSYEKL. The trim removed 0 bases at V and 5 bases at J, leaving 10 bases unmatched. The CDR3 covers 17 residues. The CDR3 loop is CASSQESQGVQYQPQHF. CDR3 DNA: TGCGCCAGCAGCCAAGAATCCCAGGGGGTTCAATATCAGCCCCAGCATTTT.

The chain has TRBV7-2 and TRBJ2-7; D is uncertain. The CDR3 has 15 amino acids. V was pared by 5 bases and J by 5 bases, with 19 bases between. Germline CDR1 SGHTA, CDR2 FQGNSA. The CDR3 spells CASSPGSARIHEQYF. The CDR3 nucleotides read TGTGCCAGCAGCCCCGGTTCCGCGCGAATCCACGAGCAGTACTTC.

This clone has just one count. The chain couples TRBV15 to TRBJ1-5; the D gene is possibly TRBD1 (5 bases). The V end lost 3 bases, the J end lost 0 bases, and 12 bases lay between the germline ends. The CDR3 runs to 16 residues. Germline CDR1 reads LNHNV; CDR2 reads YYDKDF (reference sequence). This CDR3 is CATSRGTGGSNQPQHF. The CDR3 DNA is TGTGCCACCAGCAGGGGGACCGGGGGTAGCAATCAGCCCCAGCATTTT. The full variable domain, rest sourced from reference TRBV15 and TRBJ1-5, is DAMVIQNPRYQVTQFGKPVTLSCSQTLNHNVMYWYQQKSSQAPKLLFHYYDKDFNNEADTPDNFQSRRPNTSFCFLDIRSPGLGDTAMYLCATSRGTGGSNQPQHFGDGTRLSIL.

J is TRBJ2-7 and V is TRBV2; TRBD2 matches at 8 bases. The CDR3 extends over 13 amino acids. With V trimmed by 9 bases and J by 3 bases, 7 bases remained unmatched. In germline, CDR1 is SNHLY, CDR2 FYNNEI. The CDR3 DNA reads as TGTGCCAGACGACCCAGCGGGAGCTACGAGCAGTACTTC. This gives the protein CARRPSGSYEQYF.

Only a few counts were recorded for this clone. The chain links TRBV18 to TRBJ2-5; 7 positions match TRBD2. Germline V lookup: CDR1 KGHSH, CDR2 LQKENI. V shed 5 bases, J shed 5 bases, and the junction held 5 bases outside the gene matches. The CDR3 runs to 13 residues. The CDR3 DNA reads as TGTGCCAGCTCAGGACTAGGAGGGGAGACCCAGTACTTC. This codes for CASSGLGGETQYF.

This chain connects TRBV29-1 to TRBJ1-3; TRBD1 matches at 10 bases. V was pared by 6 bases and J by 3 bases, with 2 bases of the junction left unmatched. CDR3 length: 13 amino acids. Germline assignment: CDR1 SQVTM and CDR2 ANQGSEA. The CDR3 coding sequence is TGCAGCGTAGGACAGGGGGGTGGAAACACCATATATTTT. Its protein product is CSVGQGGGNTIYF. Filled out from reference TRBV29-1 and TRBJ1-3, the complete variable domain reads SAVISQKPSRDICQRGTSLTIQCQVDSQVTMMFWYRQQPGQSLTLIATANQGSEATYESGFVIDKFPISRPNLTFSTLTVSNMSPEDSSIYLCSVGQGGGNTIYFGEGSWLTVV.

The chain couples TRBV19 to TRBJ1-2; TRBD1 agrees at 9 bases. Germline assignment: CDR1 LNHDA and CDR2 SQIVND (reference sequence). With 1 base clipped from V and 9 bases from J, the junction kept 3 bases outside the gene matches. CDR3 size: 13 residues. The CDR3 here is CASSIVGQGRYTF. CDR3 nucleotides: TGTGCCAGTAGTATAGTGGGACAGGGACGCTACACCTTC.

For the CDR3, the DNA is TGCGCCAGCAGCCAAGATAGAACTAGCGGATACGAGCAGTACTTC. Translated, it gives CASSQDRTSGYEQYF. The gene calls are TRBV4-3 and TRBJ2-7, with 8 bases that match TRBD2. Losses at the gene ends were 0 bases for V and 4 bases for J; bases not matched to a gene: 5. Germline V CDR1 and CDR2: LGHNA, YSLEER. This CDR3 has 15 residues.

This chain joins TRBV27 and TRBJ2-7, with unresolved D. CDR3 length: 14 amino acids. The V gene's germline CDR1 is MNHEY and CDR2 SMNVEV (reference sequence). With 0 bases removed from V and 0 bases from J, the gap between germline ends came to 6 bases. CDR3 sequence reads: CASSLSYSSYEQYF. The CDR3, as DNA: TGTGCCAGCAGTTTATCGTACAGCTCCTACGAGCAGTACTTC.

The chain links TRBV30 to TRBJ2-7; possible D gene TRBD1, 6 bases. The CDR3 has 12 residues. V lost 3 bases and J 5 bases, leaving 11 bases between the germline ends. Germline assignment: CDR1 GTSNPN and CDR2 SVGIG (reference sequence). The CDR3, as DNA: TGTGCCTGGAGCAACAGGGTCCACGAGCAGTACTTC. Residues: CAWSNRVHEQYF. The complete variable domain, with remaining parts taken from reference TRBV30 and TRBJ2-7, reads SQTIHQWPATLVQPVGSPLSLECTVEGTSNPNLYWYRQAAGRGLQLLFYSVGIGQISSEVPQNLSASRPQDRQFILSSKKLLLSDSGFYLCAWSNRVHEQYFGPGTRLTVT.

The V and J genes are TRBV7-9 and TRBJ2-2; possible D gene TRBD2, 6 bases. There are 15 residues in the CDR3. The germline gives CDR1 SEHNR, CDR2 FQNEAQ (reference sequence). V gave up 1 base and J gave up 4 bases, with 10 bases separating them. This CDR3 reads CASSLGGGVTGELFF. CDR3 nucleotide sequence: TGTGCCAGCAGCTTAGGGGGAGGTGTCACCGGGGAGCTGTTTTTT.

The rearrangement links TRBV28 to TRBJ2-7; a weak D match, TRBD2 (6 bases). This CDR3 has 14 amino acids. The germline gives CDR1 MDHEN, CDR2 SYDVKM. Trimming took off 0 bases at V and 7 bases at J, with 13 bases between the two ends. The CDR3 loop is CASSLWNLGREQYF. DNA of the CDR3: TGTGCCAGCAGTTTATGGAATCTGGGGAGGGAGCAGTACTTC.

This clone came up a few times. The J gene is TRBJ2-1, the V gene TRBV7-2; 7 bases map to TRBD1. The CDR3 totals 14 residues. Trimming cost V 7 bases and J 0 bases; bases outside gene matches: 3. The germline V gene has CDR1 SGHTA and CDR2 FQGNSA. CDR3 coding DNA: TGTGCCAGCAACCCAGGGGGCTCCTACAATGAGCAGTTCTTC. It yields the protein CASNPGGSYNEQFF.

The CDR3 DNA is TGTGCCAGTAGTCCCGGACAGTTCAATCAGCCCCAGCATTTT. It translates to CASSPGQFNQPQHF. This chain connects TRBV19 to TRBJ1-5; tentatively, D is TRBD1 (6 bases). The CDR3 runs 14 residues. Germline V gene data show CDR1 as LNHDA and CDR2 as SQIVND (reference sequence). Trimming left V 5 bases short and J 3 bases short, with 11 bases between.

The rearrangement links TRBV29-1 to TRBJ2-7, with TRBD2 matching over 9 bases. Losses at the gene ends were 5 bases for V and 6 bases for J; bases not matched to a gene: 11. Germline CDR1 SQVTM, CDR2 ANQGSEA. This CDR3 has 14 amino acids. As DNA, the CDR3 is TGCAGCGTTAAGGGGCGGGAGGGCCCGGGCGAGCAGTACTTC. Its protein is CSVKGREGPGEQYF.

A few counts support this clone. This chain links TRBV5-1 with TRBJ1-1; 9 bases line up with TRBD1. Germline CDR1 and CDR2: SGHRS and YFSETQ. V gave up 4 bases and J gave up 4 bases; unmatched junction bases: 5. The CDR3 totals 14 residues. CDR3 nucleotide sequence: TGCGCCAGCAGCACTACGACAGGGGGCACTGAAGCTTTCTTT. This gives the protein CASSTTTGGTEAFF. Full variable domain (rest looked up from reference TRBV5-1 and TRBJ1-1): KAGVTQTPRYLIKTRGQQVTLSCSPISGHRSVSWYQQTPGQGLQFLFEYFSETQRNKGNFPGRFSGRQFSNSRSEMNVSTLELGDSALYLCASSTTTGGTEAFFGQGTRLTVV.

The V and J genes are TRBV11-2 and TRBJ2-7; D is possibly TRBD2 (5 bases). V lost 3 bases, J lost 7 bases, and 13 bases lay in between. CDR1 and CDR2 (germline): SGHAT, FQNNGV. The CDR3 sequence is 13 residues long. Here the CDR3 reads CASSLDWGEEQYF. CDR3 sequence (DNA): TGTGCCAGCAGCTTGGACTGGGGTGAGGAGCAGTACTTC. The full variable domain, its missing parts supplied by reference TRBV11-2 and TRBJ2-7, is EAGVAQSPRYKIIEKRQSVAFWCNPISGHATLYWYQQILGQGPKLLIQFQNNGVVDDSQLPKDRFSAERLKGVDSTLKIQPAKLEDSAVYLCASSLDWGEEQYFGPGTRLTVT.

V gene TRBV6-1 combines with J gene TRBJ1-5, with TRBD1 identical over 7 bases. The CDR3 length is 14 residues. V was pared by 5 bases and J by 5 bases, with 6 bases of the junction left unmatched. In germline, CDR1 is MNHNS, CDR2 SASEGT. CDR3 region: CASSFDRADQPQHF. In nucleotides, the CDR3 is TGTGCCAGCAGTTTCGACAGGGCAGATCAGCCCCAGCATTTT.

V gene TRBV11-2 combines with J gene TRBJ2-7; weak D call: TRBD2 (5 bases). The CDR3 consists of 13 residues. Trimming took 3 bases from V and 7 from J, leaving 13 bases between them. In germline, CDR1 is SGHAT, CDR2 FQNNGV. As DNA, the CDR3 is TGTGCCAGCAGCTTCGTTTTAGCGCGGGAGCAGTACTTC. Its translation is CASSFVLAREQYF.

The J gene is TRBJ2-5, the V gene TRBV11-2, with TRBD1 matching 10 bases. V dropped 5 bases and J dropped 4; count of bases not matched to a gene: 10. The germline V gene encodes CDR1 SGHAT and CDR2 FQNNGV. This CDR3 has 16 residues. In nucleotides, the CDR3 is TGTGCCAGCAGCCACGGGACAGGGGTGTGGGGAGAGACCCAGTACTTC. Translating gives CASSHGTGVWGETQYF.